This is a list of T cell receptor beta chains from one sample in a study of low-dose radiotherapy and immunotherapy resistance in tumors. TCRdb re-derived calls from the reads in MiXCR, one entry per CDR3 protein. The sample includes fewer than 90,000 distinct CDR3 sequences, 15% to 20% of them seen just once. The sample in question was PBMCs, obtained before treatment. Receptors were obtained from a male donor with prostate cancer. CDR3s include the opening cysteine and the closing phenylalanine or tryptophan. The D gene is left open where the match is weak. A row's size may be missing; if present it is once, few, many or a size class.

j_call d_call clone_size v_call cdr3_nt cdr3_aa
TRBJ2-2 TRBD1 many TRBV12-3/TRBV12-4 TGTGCCAGCAGGGCGGCAGGGGGCAACGGGGAGCTGTTTTTT CASRAAGGNGELFF
TRBJ2-1 TRBD2 NA TRBV6-5 TGTGCCAGCAGTTACTCCGGCGGGAGGAATGAGCAGTTCTTC CASSYSGGRNEQFF
TRBJ2-3 NA many TRBV2 TGTGCCAGCAGTGCAGAGTTTAGCACAGATACGCAGTATTTT CASSAEFSTDTQYF
TRBJ1-4 NA many TRBV4-2 TGTGCCAGCAGCCAAGCTACAAGCGCACAAGGTGAAAAACTGTTTTTT CASSQATSAQGEKLFF
TRBJ2-1 TRBD2 many TRBV5-4 TGTGCCAGCAGCACAGAAATACTAGCGGGGGGGAACAATGAGCAGTTCTTC CASSTEILAGGNNEQFF
TRBJ2-1 NA few TRBV2 TGTGCCAGCAGTGTTGAGGGGACTGGGAATGAGCAGTTCTTC CASSVEGTGNEQFF
TRBJ1-2 NA many TRBV5-1 TGCGCCAGCAGACGGGACAACGGCTATGGCTACACCTTC CASRRDNGYGYTF
TRBJ1-3 TRBD1 many TRBV29-1 TGCAGCGTTGAGGGGGAAGGGGACAGTTCTGGAAACACCATATATTTT CSVEGEGDSSGNTIYF
TRBJ2-1 TRBD2 many TRBV20-1 TGCAGTGCTAGACCCCATATCGGGAGGGCACACAATGAGCAGTTCTTC CSARPHIGRAHNEQFF
TRBJ2-3 NA many TRBV4-3 TGCGCCAGCAGCCAAGATCCCAGCTTGACGCAGTATTTT CASSQDPSLTQYF
TRBJ2-3 NA NA TRBV7-6 TGTGCCAGCAGCTTTGAGGACTACCGCACAGATACGCAGTATTTT CASSFEDYRTDTQYF
TRBJ2-7 TRBD2 many TRBV9 TGTGCCAGCAGCGGGACTAGCGGGAGCTCCGAGCAGTACTTC CASSGTSGSSEQYF
TRBJ2-5 TRBD2 many TRBV19 TGTGCCAGTAGTATAGGGACTAGCGGGAGGTCCTATGAGACCCAGTACTTC CASSIGTSGRSYETQYF
TRBJ1-2 TRBD1 many TRBV20-1 TGCAGTGCTAGATTTTCCCGGACAGGGAATGGCTACACCTTC CSARFSRTGNGYTF
TRBJ2-2 TRBD2 NA TRBV7-2 TGTGCCAGCAAACTAGCGGGGGTCGCGAACACCGGGGAGCTGTTTTTT CASKLAGVANTGELFF
TRBJ2-1 NA many TRBV7-9 TGTGCCAGCAGCTTACTCCGACAGGAGATCTCCTACAATGAGCAGTTCTTC CASSLLRQEISYNEQFF
TRBJ1-5 TRBD1 many TRBV3-1 TGTGCCAGCAGCTCAACAGGGGGCGAGGGTCAGCCCCAGCATTTT CASSSTGGEGQPQHF
TRBJ2-1 TRBD2 many TRBV3-1 TGTGCCAGCAGCCAAGATCTTGAGACTAGCGGGGGGGCCGGCAATGAGCAGTTCTTC CASSQDLETSGGAGNEQFF
TRBJ2-3 NA many TRBV5-1 TGCGCCAGCAGCTTGGCGTCGGGAATACTAACAGATACGCAGTATTTT CASSLASGILTDTQYF
TRBJ2-3 TRBD2 many TRBV7-2 TGTGCCAGCAGCTCGGTTAGCGGGAGTTTTCCAGATACGCAGTATTTT CASSSVSGSFPDTQYF
TRBJ1-2 TRBD1 NA TRBV7-8 TGTGCCAGCAGCTTAGCCCCTACAGGGGGCTACGATGGCTACACCTTC CASSLAPTGGYDGYTF
TRBJ2-1 TRBD2 many TRBV10-3 TGTGCCATCACTAGCGGGGTTTTCAACAATGAGCAGTTCTTC CAITSGVFNNEQFF
TRBJ2-1 TRBD1 many TRBV6-2/TRBV6-3 TGTGCCAGCAGCACCCAGACAGGGGGCGGGATTGAGCAGTTCTTC CASSTQTGGGIEQFF
TRBJ2-1 NA NA TRBV4-3 TGCGCCAGCAGCCAAGAGAGCCCGACTCACGCTCCGGATGAGCAGTTCTTC CASSQESPTHAPDEQFF